These 8 T cell receptor beta chains were all obtained from the same sample, sequenced in a study of PD-L1 blockade in urothelial cancer. TCRdb's copy holds only in-frame clones and misses some; the assay was immunoSEQ multiplex PCR. The table shows roughly 30,000 clones, with 75% to 90% occurring only once. The time point denotes: pretreatment peripheral blood. The input for sequencing was PBMCs, taken around atezolizumab (anti-PD-L1) treatment. These TCRs come from a man in his 60s with urothelial cancer.

V usage is TRBV12-5 and J usage is TRBJ2-3; 9 positions agree with TRBD2. Unmatched junction bases numbered 10, after V lost 5 bases and J lost 7 bases. Germline CDR1 and CDR2: LGHNT and FRNRAP. The CDR3 covers 15 residues. The DNA for the CDR3 is TGTGCTAGTGGTACCCGGCGGGAGGGTCCTCATACGCAGTATTTT. It encodes CASGTRREGPHTQYF.

The gene calls are TRBV6-5 and TRBJ1-2, with D hard to call. CDR3 size: 15 residues. Germline V CDR1 and CDR2: MNHEY, SVGAGI. The V and J ends lost 5 bases and 3 bases respectively, with 16 bases between them. The CDR3 coding sequence is TGTGCCAGCAGTACCGGACTCAAAGCACACTATGGCTACACCTTC. It codes for CASSTGLKAHYGYTF.

J is TRBJ2-1 and V is TRBV14; D perhaps matches TRBD2 (5 bases). Per the germline V gene, CDR1 is SGHDN and CDR2 is FVKESK. V was cut by 2 bases and J by 1 base, with 6 bases left in between. The CDR3 is made up of 14 amino acids. The CDR3 reads CASSQLASYNEQFF. The CDR3 coding sequence is TGTGCCAGCAGCCAACTAGCTTCCTACAATGAGCAGTTCTTC.

CDR3 DNA: TGTGCCAGCACCCCGGGACAGCGGAACACCGGGGAGCTGTTTTTT. Amino acids: CASTPGQRNTGELFF. This chain links TRBV7-2 with TRBJ2-2; TRBD1 matches 7 bases. In germline, CDR1 is SGHTA, CDR2 FQGNSA. V was clipped by 7 bases and J by 1 base; unmatched bases: 6. The CDR3 totals 15 residues. The full variable domain, in which reference TRBV7-2 and TRBJ2-2 provide the parts outside the CDR3, is GAGVSQSPSNKVTEKGKDVELRCDPISGHTALYWYRQSLGQGLEFLIYFQGNSAPDKSGLPSDRFSAERTGGSVSTLTIQRTQQEDSAVYLCASTPGQRNTGELFFGEGSRLTVL.

The chain carries TRBV6-1 and TRBJ2-7, with D possibly TRBD1 on 5 matching bases. V shed 10 bases and J shed 11 bases, with 24 bases lying between them. Looked up from germline, CDR1 is MNHNS and CDR2 is SASEGT. The CDR3 has 13 residues. The CDR3 DNA follows: TGTGCCACCAACATTTTTGGGGCTTCTACGGAGTACTTC. Its protein is CATNIFGASTEYF.

The chain has TRBV5-4 and TRBJ2-6; 9 bases align to TRBD1. CDR1 and CDR2 from the germline V gene are SGHNT and YYREEE (reference sequence). V trimming: 3 bases; J trimming: 0 bases; junction bases outside the gene matches: 10. The CDR3 spans 19 residues. CDR3 nucleotides: TGTGCCAGCAGCTATCCCGGGACAGGGTTACACTCTGGGGCCAACGTCCTGACTTTC. Its translation: CASSYPGTGLHSGANVLTF.

The V gene is TRBV7-2, the J gene TRBJ1-1, with unresolved D. In germline, CDR1 is SGHTA, CDR2 FQGNSA. The CDR3 length is 13 residues. V dropped 1 base and J dropped 4 bases, with 7 bases sitting between them. CDR3: CASSLVYGTEAFF. CDR3 bases: TGTGCCAGCAGCTTAGTGTACGGCACTGAAGCTTTCTTT. Full variable domain (remainder filled in from reference TRBV7-2 and TRBJ1-1): GAGVSQSPSNKVTEKGKDVELRCDPISGHTALYWYRQSLGQGLEFLIYFQGNSAPDKSGLPSDRFSAERTGGSVSTLTIQRTQQEDSAVYLCASSLVYGTEAFFGQGTRLTVV.

The genes are TRBV29-1 and TRBJ1-1, with 7 bases lining up with TRBD1. Germline CDR1 SQVTM, CDR2 ANQGSEA. The J segment lost 11 bases and the V segment lost 6 bases, leaving 12 bases of the junction unmatched. The CDR3 has 12 residues. The CDR3 here is CSVATGVREAFF. The CDR3 DNA reads as TGCAGCGTAGCTACAGGGGTCCGGGAGGCTTTCTTT.